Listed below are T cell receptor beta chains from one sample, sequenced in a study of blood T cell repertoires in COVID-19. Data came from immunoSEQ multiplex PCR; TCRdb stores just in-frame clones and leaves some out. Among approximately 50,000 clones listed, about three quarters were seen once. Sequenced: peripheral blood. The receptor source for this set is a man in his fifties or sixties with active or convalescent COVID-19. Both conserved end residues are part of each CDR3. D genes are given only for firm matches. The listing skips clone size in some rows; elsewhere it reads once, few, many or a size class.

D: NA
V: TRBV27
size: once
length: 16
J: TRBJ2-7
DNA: TGTGCCAGCAGCCGTACTTCTAGCGATCTCCCGTACGGGCAGTACTTC
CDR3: CASSRTSSDLPYGQYF

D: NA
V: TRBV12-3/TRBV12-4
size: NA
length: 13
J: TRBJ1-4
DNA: TGTGCCAGCAGAGAAACAGGGAATGAAAAACTGTTTTTT
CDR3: CASRETGNEKLFF

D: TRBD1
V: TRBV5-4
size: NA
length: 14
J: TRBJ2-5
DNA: TGTGCCAGCAGCTTAGGGGGCAGCCAAGAGACCCAGTACTTC
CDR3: CASSLGGSQETQYF

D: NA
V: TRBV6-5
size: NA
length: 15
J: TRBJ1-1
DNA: TGTGCCAGCAGTTACTCTATGACAGGGAACACTGAAGCTTTCTTT
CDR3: CASSYSMTGNTEAFF

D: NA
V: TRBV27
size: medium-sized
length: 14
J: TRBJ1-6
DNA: TGTGCCAGCAGTTTATTGGGGGGTTTTCCACCCCTCCACTTT
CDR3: CASSLLGGFPPLHF

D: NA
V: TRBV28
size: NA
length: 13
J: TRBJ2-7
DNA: TGTGCCAGCAGTTCCCTTTTGGCCGGGGAGCAGTACTTC
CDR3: CASSSLLAGEQYF

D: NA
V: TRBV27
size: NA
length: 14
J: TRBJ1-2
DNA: TGTGCCAGCAGTTTCCTCCACGCCGGGGATGGCTACACCTTC
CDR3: CASSFLHAGDGYTF

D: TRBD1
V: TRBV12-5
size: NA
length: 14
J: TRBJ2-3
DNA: TGTGCTAGTGGTAAAGACAGGGCGACAGATACGCAGTATTTT
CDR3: CASGKDRATDTQYF

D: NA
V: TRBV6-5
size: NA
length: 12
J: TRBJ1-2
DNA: TGTGCCAGCAGTTCCATACAGGGTGGCTACACCTTC
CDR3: CASSSIQGGYTF

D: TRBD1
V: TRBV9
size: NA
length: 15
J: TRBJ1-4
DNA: TGTGCCAGCAGCGCGAGGACAGGCCAAGGTGAAAAACTGTTTTTT
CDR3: CASSARTGQGEKLFF

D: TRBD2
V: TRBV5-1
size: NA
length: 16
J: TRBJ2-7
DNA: TGCGCCAGCAGCTCCACCACTAGCGGGCACTCCTACGAGCAGTACTTC
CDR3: CASSSTTSGHSYEQYF

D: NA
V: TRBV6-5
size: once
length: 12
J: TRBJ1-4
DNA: TGTGCCAGCAGTTCGGGTGGTGAAAAACTGTTTTTT
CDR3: CASSSGGEKLFF

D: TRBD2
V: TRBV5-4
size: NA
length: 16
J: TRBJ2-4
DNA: TGTGCCAGCAGCGGTACTAGCGGGCTAGCCAAAAACATTCAGTACTTC
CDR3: CASSGTSGLAKNIQYF

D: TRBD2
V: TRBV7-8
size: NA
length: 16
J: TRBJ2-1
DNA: TGTGCCAGCAGCACCGATCCTAGCGGAGTCTACAATGAGCAGTTCTTC
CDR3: CASSTDPSGVYNEQFF

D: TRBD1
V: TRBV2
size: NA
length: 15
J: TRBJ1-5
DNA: TGTGCCAGCAGCGCTTGGGACAGCCGTAATCAGCCCCAGCATTTT
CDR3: CASSAWDSRNQPQHF

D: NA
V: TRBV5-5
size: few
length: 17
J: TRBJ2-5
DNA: TGTGCCAGCAGCTCGGGGTCGGTGCGGGGAATAGGGGAGACCCAGTACTTC
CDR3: CASSSGSVRGIGETQYF

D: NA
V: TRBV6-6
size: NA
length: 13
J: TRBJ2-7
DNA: TGTGCCAGCAGCCTAGGAGCTGCCTACGAGCAGTACTTC
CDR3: CASSLGAAYEQYF

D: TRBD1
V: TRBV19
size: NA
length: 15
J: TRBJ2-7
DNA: TGTGCCAGTAGCAAAACCGGGACAGGGAGTCGCGAGCAGTACTTC
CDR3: CASSKTGTGSREQYF

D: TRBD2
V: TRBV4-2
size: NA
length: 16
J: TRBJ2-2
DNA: TGTGCCAGCAGCCAAGAGGTTGGACTAGCGGGCGGGGAGCTGTTTTTT
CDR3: CASSQEVGLAGGELFF

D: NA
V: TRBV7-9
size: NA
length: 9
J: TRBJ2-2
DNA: TGTGCCAGCACACAGGTGCTGTTTTTT
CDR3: CASTQVLFF

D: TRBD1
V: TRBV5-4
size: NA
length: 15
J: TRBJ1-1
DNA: TGTGCCAGCAGCTTCAAACAGGGGGCCATCACTGAAGCTTTCTTT
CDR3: CASSFKQGAITEAFF

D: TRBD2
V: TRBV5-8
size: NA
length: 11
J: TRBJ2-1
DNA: TGTGCCAGCCCTGGGGGGGATGAGCAGTTCTTC
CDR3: CASPGGDEQFF

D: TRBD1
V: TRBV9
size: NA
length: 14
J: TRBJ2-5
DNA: TGTGCCAGCAGCTCGGACAGGGGATGGGAGACCCAGTACTTC
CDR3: CASSSDRGWETQYF

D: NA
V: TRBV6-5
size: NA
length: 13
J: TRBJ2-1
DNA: TGTGCCAGCACTAAGCCCGCTAACAATGAGCAGTTCTTC
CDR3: CASTKPANNEQFF

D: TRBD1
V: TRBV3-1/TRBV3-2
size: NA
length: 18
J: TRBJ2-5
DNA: TGTGCCAGCAGCCCCACTCCGGCGGGACAGGGTACACGGGAGACCCAGTACTTC
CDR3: CASSPTPAGQGTRETQYF

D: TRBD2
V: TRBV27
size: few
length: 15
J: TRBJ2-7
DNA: TGTGCCAGCAGTTTATCGGGACTAGAAGCATTCGAGCAGTACTTC
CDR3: CASSLSGLEAFEQYF

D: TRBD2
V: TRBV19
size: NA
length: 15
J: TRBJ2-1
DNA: TGTGCCAGTAGTCAAAGCGGGAGGTGGTACAATGAGCAGTTCTTC
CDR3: CASSQSGRWYNEQFF

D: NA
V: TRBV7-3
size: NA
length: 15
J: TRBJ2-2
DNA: TGTGCCAGCAGCCCAAGGACAACGCACACCGGGGAGCTGTTTTTT
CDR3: CASSPRTTHTGELFF

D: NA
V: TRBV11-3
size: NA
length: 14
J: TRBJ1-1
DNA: TGTGCCAGCAGTAAAAGGGGCATGAACACTGAAGCTTTCTTT
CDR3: CASSKRGMNTEAFF

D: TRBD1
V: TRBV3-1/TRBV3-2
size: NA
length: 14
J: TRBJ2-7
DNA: TGTGCCAGCAGCCCCCACAGGGGTGGCTACGAGCAGTACTTC
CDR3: CASSPHRGGYEQYF

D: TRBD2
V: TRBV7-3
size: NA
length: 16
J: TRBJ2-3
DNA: TGTGCCAGCAGCCAGGATAGCGGGGCGGTCACAGATACGCAGTATTTT
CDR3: CASSQDSGAVTDTQYF

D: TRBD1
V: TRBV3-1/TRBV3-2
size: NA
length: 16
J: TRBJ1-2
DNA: TGTGCCAGCAGCCATCGGACAGGGTTAAGGGGCTATGGCTACACCTTC
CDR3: CASSHRTGLRGYGYTF

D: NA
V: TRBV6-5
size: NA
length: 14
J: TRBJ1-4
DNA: TGTGCCAGCAGTAAACAGGGAGAAGATGAAAAACTGTTTTTT
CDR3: CASSKQGEDEKLFF

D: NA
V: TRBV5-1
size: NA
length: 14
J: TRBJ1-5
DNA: TGCGCCAGCAGCTTGGGACAGGCGGGTCAGCCCCAGCATTTT
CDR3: CASSLGQAGQPQHF

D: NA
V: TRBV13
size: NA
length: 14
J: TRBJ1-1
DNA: TGTGCCAGCAGCTTGGGGGCCCAGAACACTGAAGCTTTCTTT
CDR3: CASSLGAQNTEAFF

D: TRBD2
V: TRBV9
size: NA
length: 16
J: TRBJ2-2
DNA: TGTGCCAGCAGCGTACTAGGGCTAGCGGGTTCCGGGGAGCTGTTTTTT
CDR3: CASSVLGLAGSGELFF

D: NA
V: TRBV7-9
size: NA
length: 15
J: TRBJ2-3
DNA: TGTGCCAGCAGCTTATCAGGGATGGGCACAGATACGCAGTATTTT
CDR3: CASSLSGMGTDTQYF

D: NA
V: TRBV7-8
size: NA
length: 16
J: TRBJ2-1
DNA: TGTGCCAGCAGCGTCGGGGGAGACAGAAGATACAATGAGCAGTTCTTC
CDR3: CASSVGGDRRYNEQFF

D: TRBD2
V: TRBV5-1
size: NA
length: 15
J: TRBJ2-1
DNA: TGCGCCAGCAGCCCCTGGGCTAGCGGGGGGCGAGAGCAGTTCTTC
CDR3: CASSPWASGGREQFF

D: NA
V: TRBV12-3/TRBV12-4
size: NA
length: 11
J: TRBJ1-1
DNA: TGTGCCAGCAGACAGGGACACCCAGCTTTCTTT
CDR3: CASRQGHPAFF

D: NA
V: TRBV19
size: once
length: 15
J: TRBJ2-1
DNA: TGTGCCAGTAGTATAGAAGACTTCCCCTACAATGAGCAGTTCTTC
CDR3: CASSIEDFPYNEQFF

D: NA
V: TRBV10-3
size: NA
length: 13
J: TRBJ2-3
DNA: TGTGCCATCAAGGGGGGGGCCGAAGATACGCAGTATTTT
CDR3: CAIKGGAEDTQYF

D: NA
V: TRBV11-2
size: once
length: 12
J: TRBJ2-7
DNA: TGTGCCAGCAGCCTCTCTAGGGGTGAGCAGTACTTC
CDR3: CASSLSRGEQYF

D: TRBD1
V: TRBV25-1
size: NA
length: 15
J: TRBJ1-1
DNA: TGTGCCAGCAGTGCCTCCCGGGACAGGGGTTCTGAAGCTTTCTTT
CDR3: CASSASRDRGSEAFF

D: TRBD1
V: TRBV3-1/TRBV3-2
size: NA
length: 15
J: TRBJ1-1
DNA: TGTGCCAGCAGCCCTTGGGACAGAATGAACACTGAAGCTTTCTTT
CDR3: CASSPWDRMNTEAFF

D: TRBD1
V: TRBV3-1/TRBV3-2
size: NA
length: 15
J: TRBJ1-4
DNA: TGTGCCAGCAGCCAAGAGACAGGGGTTAGGGAAAAACTGTTTTTT
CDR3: CASSQETGVREKLFF

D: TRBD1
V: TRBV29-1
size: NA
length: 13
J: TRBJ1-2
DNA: TGCAGCGGACGTGACAGGGACGACTATGGCTACACCTTC
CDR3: CSGRDRDDYGYTF

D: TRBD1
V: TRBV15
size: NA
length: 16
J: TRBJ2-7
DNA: TGTGCCACCAGCAGAGATCTAGGGACAGGTATCTACGAGCAGTACTTC
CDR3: CATSRDLGTGIYEQYF

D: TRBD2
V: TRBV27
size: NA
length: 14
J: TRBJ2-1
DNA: TGTGCCAGCAGTTTTTTACCCGGACTAGCGGGTACGTTCTTC
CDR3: CASSFLPGLAGTFF